This TCR beta chain was captured by sequencing in a study of T-cell memory formation after mild COVID-19 (dated by TCRdb to the early 2020s). About the investigation overall: TCR sequence clusters from the two donors were found to be largely donor specific. In a couple of donors, T-cell clones that expanded and contracted after mild COVID-19 were followed by sequencing TCRalpha and TCRbeta repertoires longitudinally. Two young, previously healthy adult volunteers made up the cohort, one male and one female. The investigation overall reported the following: The detection of some responding clones in pre-infection memory suggests that pre-existing cross-reactive memory T cells joined the SARS-CoV-2 response. Balanced CD4/CD8 phenotypes were observed for clones contracting from day 15 to 85, whereas a bias towards CD4+ was observed for a second wave of clones expanding from day 15 to 37. SARS-CoV-2 specificity of the second-wave clones peaking on day 37 was not confirmed. Contracting CD4+ clones were found mainly in CM and EM memory subsets, while CD8+ clones were enriched in EMRA. The study covered only a couple of mild cases, and larger cohorts including severe cases with pre-infection samples were considered necessary.

Sequencing was performed on an Illumina NovaSeq 6000. TCRalpha and TCRbeta cDNA libraries were built by 5'RACE with constant-segment primers, adding sample barcodes and unique molecular identifiers. RNA was extracted from every sample with Trizol reagent. The libraries were amplified in two PCR steps, and the second step added a second sample barcode and Illumina TruSeq adapters. The libraries were sequenced on an Illumina NovaSeq using 2 x 150 bp paired-end reads. On the study's bioinformatics: The reads were demultiplexed and collapsed into UMI-guided consensus sequences using migec v1.2.7. Using mixcr v2.1.11, UMI consensuses were aligned to TRA and TRB V and J templates and then assembled into clonotypes. Expanded or contracted clonotypes were those called significant by both edgeR and NoisET, with noise models trained on biological replicates. For edgeR calls, a false discovery rate-adjusted p below 0.01 and a log2 fold-change threshold of 1 were applied. PCA with hierarchical clustering of max-normalized trajectories of the 1000 most abundant clonotypes was used as exploratory dynamics analysis. Separately sequenced CD4+ and CD8+ repertoires were used to assign the CD4 or CD8 phenotype of responding clones. The raw public data were reprocessed by TCRdb itself: fastp quality trimming at Q25, MiXCR clonotype calling, in-frame beta chains only. Each CDR3 protein appears once, grouped with its most common genes and DNA. It is TCRdb's table, rather than the study itself, that gives the V and J calls and clone size. The sample table holds a few hundred thousand distinct CDR3 sequences, of which roughly an eighth were seen once. Roughly a fifth of the sample is in the top ten clones.

Ficoll-Paque density gradient centrifugation was used to isolate PBMCs. With regard to this clonotype: Its antigen specificity is not known. Base qualities are not recorded, but no much larger clone differs from it by a single base.

This TCR came from a man between 18 and 35 years old who had mild COVID-19 (a few samples of this study predate the infection). The sample titles of this study are shuffled in the database, so cell type and time point are left out; the donor was told from shared clones. The sequenced sample was PBMCs or a T cell subset sorted from them (not recorded which).

Here the CDR3 is given as CASSPRANRLYVNTEAFF. In nucleotides, the sequence is TGCGCCAGCAGCCCACGGGCGAATCGACTTTACGTGAACACTGAAGCTTTCTTT. The sequence is built from TRBV5-1 and TRBJ1-1; the D gene remains uncertain. The V and J ends are trimmed by 4 bases and 0 bases, leaving 22 bases between them. The CDR3 goes from the cysteine to the phenylalanine over 18 residues. The only DNA kept is the CDR3, 54 bases in frame from the first base. The germline V gene specifies SGHRS as CDR1 and YFSETQ as CDR2.